This entry concerns a single TCR beta chain. Its antigen is not identified. Treatment in this sample: oral pan-JAK inhibitor, 5-10 mg twice daily. Peripheral blood samples and lesional scalp punch biopsies were obtained from alopecia areata patients. cDNA serving as the sequencing template came from extracted, reverse transcribed RNA. The data were produced by immunoSEQ multiplex PCR, yet TCRdb's version contains in-frame clones alone and is incomplete. The sample lists around 270,000 clones, roughly 60% occurring once. These data belong to a study of CD8+ T cells in alopecia areata. Study-wide findings and caveats: Many expanded lesional clones persisted in scalp and blood during tofacitinib.

The CDR3 length is 14 residues. Trimming stripped 0 bases from V and 8 bases from J, with 11 bases between. Germline V gene lookup returns CDR1 SGHRS and CDR2 YFSETQ. This chain links TRBV5-1 with TRBJ1-4, with D perhaps matching TRBD1 (5 bases). Sample: CD4+ T cells sorted from blood, taken at week 24, from a patient treated with tofacitinib. This receptor was obtained from a human donor with alopecia areata. CDR3 amino acids: CASSLDHEGEKLFF. CDR3 nucleotide sequence: TGCGCCAGCAGCTTGGATCACGAGGGGGAAAAACTGTTTTTT.